This entry lists 19 T cell receptor beta chains sequenced from one sample in a study of Tregs in tolerant kidney transplant recipients. Here immunoSEQ multiplex PCR was the method, and the copy in TCRdb shows in-frame clones only, minus some. The table lists roughly 52,000 clones, about 91% of them singletons, with 12% to 15% in the top ten. Related graft donors supplied nonmyeloablative bone marrow transplants, and mixed chimerism was transient. The material sequenced was CD8+ T cells from blood (PBMCs), taken 24 months after the transplant. The receptor set was obtained from a human patient who received a combined kidney and bone marrow transplant. Some T cells may be transferred from the graft donor.

The chain employs TRBV7-2 and TRBJ2-1, with 13 nucleotides matching TRBD2. The germline V gene encodes CDR1 SGHTA and CDR2 FQGNSA. There are 15 residues in the CDR3. With V trimmed by 6 bases and J by 8 bases, 7 bases remained unmatched. The CDR3 spells CASRLTSGGGYEQFF. The CDR3 coding sequence is TGTGCCAGCAGGCTAACTAGCGGGGGGGGGTATGAGCAGTTCTTC.

The chain uses TRBV19 and TRBJ2-1, with D perhaps matching TRBD2 (5 bases). Germline assignment: CDR1 LNHDA and CDR2 SQIVND (reference sequence). V shed 3 bases and J shed 10 bases, with 10 bases lying between them. This CDR3 is 12 amino acids long. In DNA form, the CDR3 reads TGTGCCAGTAGTATCGGGGTTTACGAGCAGTTCTTC. Translating gives CASSIGVYEQFF.

The chain couples TRBV13 to TRBJ2-5, with a weak D call TRBD2 (6 bases). CDR3 length equals 15 residues. Germline CDR1 is PRHDT and CDR2 is FYEKMQ (reference sequence). V lost 5 bases, J lost 1 base, and 14 bases lay in between. The chain's CDR3 is CASSGVAAGQETQYF. CDR3 nucleotides: TGTGCCAGCAGCGGAGTGGCAGCGGGCCAAGAGACCCAGTACTTC.

The chain couples TRBV11-2 to TRBJ2-2; TRBD2 aligns across 11 bases. V shed 5 bases and J 0 bases; nucleotides not matched to a gene: 8. CDR3 length: 18 amino acids. In germline, CDR1 is SGHAT, CDR2 FQNNGV. Here the CDR3 DNA reads TGTGCCAGCAGCCCATTCCCTAGCGGGGGGACGAACACCGGGGAGCTGTTTTTT. It translates to CASSPFPSGGTNTGELFF.

V and J are TRBV27 and TRBJ2-7; 9 nucleotides agree with TRBD1. Germline V lookup: CDR1 MNHEY, CDR2 SMNVEV (reference sequence). V shed 7 bases, J shed 4 bases, and the junction held 8 bases outside the gene matches. The CDR3 length is 14 residues. CDR3 protein: CASTPRDRVYEQYF. For the CDR3, the DNA is TGTGCCAGCACCCCCCGGGACAGGGTTTACGAGCAGTACTTC.

The chain links TRBV30 to TRBJ2-7; 8 nucleotides agree with TRBD1. Trimming removed 4 bases from V and 5 bases from J; junction bases left unmatched: 7. Germline V gives CDR1 GTSNPN, CDR2 SVGIG (reference sequence). The CDR3 consists of 13 residues. The CDR3 here is CAWNGQGRNEQYF. DNA of the CDR3: TGTGCCTGGAATGGACAGGGCCGGAACGAGCAGTACTTC.

CDR3 nucleotide sequence: TGCGCCAGCAGCCACAGAGTAGCGGACTCCTACGAGCAGTACTTC. Protein: CASSHRVADSYEQYF. This chain links TRBV4-1 with TRBJ2-7, with D possibly being TRBD2 (6 bases). This CDR3 is built from 15 residues. V lost 3 bases and J lost 0, with 12 bases in between. Per the germline V gene, CDR1 is MGHRA and CDR2 is YSYEKL.

This chain uses TRBV19 with TRBJ2-1, with D possibly TRBD1 on 6 matching bases. CDR3 size: 14 residues. Per germline, CDR1 LNHDA and CDR2 SQIVND (reference sequence). V was trimmed by 3 bases and J by 6 bases, leaving 12 bases between them. CDR3 protein: CASSIQGKTNEQFF. CDR3 bases: TGTGCCAGTAGTATTCAGGGGAAGACCAATGAGCAGTTCTTC.

This sequence joins TRBV4-2 and TRBJ1-1; 7 positions match TRBD1. Germline V lookup: CDR1 LGHNA, CDR2 YNFKEQ. The ends lost 7 bases at V and 7 bases at J; junction bases unmatched: 9. This CDR3 has 13 residues. CDR3 amino acids: CASNPGGSDEAFF. The CDR3 nucleotides are TGTGCCAGCAACCCAGGGGGGAGTGATGAAGCTTTCTTT.

The chain links TRBV18 to TRBJ1-2; 10 nucleotides match TRBD1. With 0 bases clipped from V and 3 bases from J, the junction kept 7 bases outside the gene matches. The germline CDR1 and CDR2 sequences are KGHSH and LQKENI. This CDR3 has 17 amino acids. The CDR3 DNA reads as TGTGCCAGCTCACCACCAGGTTCGACAGGGGGCGACTATGGCTACACCTTC. Translated: CASSPPGSTGGDYGYTF.

The chain links TRBV27 to TRBJ2-3, with TRBD2 matching over 7 bases. The CDR3 has 16 amino acids. Germline V CDR1 and CDR2: MNHEY, SMNVEV (reference sequence). V lost 3 bases to trimming and J lost 6 bases; unmatched junction nucleotides: 12. The DNA for the CDR3 is TGTGCCAGCAGTTTTCTGAACGGGGGAGGGTCTGATACGCAGTATTTT. Translation gives CASSFLNGGGSDTQYF.

The chain has TRBV27 and TRBJ2-1; maybe TRBD1 (5 bases). V lost 3 bases and J 6 bases, leaving 9 bases between the germline ends. Germline V gene data show CDR1 as MNHEY and CDR2 as SMNVEV (reference sequence). The CDR3 loop spans 13 amino acids. The CDR3 coding sequence is TGTGCCAGCAGTTTTCGACAGCTCAATGAGCAGTTCTTC. The encoded protein is CASSFRQLNEQFF.

This sequence joins TRBV28 and TRBJ2-1, with D possibly being TRBD1 (7 bases). The CDR3 runs to 15 residues. V lost 3 bases to trimming and J lost 3 bases, with 12 bases between them. Germline loops: CDR1 MDHEN, CDR2 SYDVKM. The CDR3 protein is CASSLGGQFYNEQFF. Written as DNA, the CDR3 is TGTGCCAGCAGTTTGGGGGGACAGTTCTACAATGAGCAGTTCTTC.

In DNA form, the CDR3 reads TGTGCCTGGAGTGTTCAGGGGGCAACTGAAGCTTTCTTT. It encodes CAWSVQGATEAFF. This chain joins TRBV30 and TRBJ1-1; TRBD1 agrees at 8 bases. CDR1 and CDR2 (germline): GTSNPN, SVGIG (reference sequence). The length of the CDR3 is 13 residues. V lost 0 bases, J lost 5 bases, and 2 bases stayed unmatched.

This clone was seen only a few times. The chain recombines TRBV27 with TRBJ1-4; maybe TRBD1 (5 bases). V lost 6 bases, J lost 8 bases, and 16 bases lay in between. This CDR3 region has 14 residues. Germline V gene sequence: CDR1 MNHEY, CDR2 SMNVEV (reference sequence). This chain's CDR3 is CASRPSGGGEKLFF. The CDR3 bases are TGTGCCAGCAGGCCCTCGGGGGGAGGGGAAAAACTGTTTTTT.

CDR3 DNA sequence: TGTGCCAGCAGCGGCCGGACTCACCACACAGATACGCAGTATTTT. Translating it yields CASSGRTHHTDTQYF. The gene calls are TRBV9 and TRBJ2-3; TRBD2 is a possible D gene (5 bases). Looked up from germline, CDR1 is SGDLS and CDR2 is YYNGEE. The ends were cut back, 3 bases at V and 2 bases at J, with 13 bases in the middle. The CDR3 runs to 15 residues. The full variable domain, with the rest looked up from reference TRBV9 and TRBJ2-3, is DSGVTQTPKHLITATGQRVTLRCSPRSGDLSVYWYQQSLDQGLQFLIQYYNGEERAKGNILERFSAQQFPDLHSELNLSSLELGDSALYFCASSGRTHHTDTQYFGPGTRLTVL.

This sequence joins TRBV11-1 and TRBJ2-1; 7 nucleotides line up with TRBD2. CDR1 and CDR2 from the germline V gene are SGHAT and FQDESV (reference sequence). The V gene end was trimmed by 10 bases and the J gene end by 9 bases; junction bases not matched to a gene: 6. The CDR3 covers 11 residues. The DNA of the CDR3 is TGTGCCACCGCGGGAGTAACTGAGCAGTTCTTC. Its translation is CATAGVTEQFF.

The V call is TRBV28, the J call TRBJ2-7; D call uncertain. Germline CDR1 MDHEN, CDR2 SYDVKM. V lost 6 bases, J lost 3 bases, and 6 bases lay in between. This CDR3 has 11 residues. The CDR3 spells CASSLDYEQYF. The DNA of the CDR3 is TGTGCCAGCAGCCTAGACTACGAGCAGTACTTC. The complete variable domain, with remaining parts taken from reference TRBV28 and TRBJ2-7, reads DVKVTQSSRYLVKRTGEKVFLECVQDMDHENMFWYRQDPGLGLRLIYFSYDVKMKEKGDIPEGYSVSREKKERFSLILESASTNQTSMYLCASSLDYEQYFGPGTRLTVT.

The rearrangement joins TRBV5-5 to TRBJ1-2, with unresolved D. Per the germline V gene, CDR1 is SGHKS and CDR2 is YYEKEE (reference sequence). V was shortened by 6 bases and J by 4 bases, with 13 bases between the two germline ends. CDR3 length: 13 amino acids. CDR3 nucleotide sequence: TGTGCCAGCACCGCGGGAGGAGGCTATGGCTACACCTTC. Amino acids: CASTAGGGYGYTF. Filled out from reference TRBV5-5 and TRBJ1-2, the complete variable domain reads DAGVTQSPTHLIKTRGQQVTLRCSPISGHKSVSWYQQVLGQGPQFIFQYYEKEERGRGNFPDRFSARQFPNYSSELNVNALLLGDSALYLCASTAGGGYGYTFGSGTRLTVV.